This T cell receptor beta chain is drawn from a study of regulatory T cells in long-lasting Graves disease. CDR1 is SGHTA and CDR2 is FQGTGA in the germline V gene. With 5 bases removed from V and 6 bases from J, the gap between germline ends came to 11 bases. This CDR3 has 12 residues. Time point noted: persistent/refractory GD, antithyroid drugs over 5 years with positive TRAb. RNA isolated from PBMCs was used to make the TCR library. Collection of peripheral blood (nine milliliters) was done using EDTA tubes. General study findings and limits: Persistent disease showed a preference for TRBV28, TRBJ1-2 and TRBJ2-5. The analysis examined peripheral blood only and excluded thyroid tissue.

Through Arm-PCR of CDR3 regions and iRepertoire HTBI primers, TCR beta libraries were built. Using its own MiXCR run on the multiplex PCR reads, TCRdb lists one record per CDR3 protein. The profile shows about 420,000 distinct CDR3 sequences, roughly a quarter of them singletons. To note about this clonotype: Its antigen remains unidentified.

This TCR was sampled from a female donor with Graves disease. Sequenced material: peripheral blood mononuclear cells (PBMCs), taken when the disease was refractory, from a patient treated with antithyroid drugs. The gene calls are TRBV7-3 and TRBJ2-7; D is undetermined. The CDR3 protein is CASSPNRGEQYF. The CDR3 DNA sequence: TGTGCCAGCAGCCCAAATAGAGGCGAGCAGTACTTC.